Below are 27 T cell receptor beta chains sequenced from a single sample in a study of radiotherapy plus CTLA-4 blockade in lung cancer. The repertoire was sequenced with immunoSEQ multiplex PCR; TCRdb's copy has only in-frame clones and lacks some. The sample lists roughly 100,000 clones; around 85% were seen once. The source was peripheral blood, collected from a patient treated with radiotherapy plus ipilimumab. The receptors shown here come from a human donor with non-small cell lung cancer that progressed on radiotherapy plus ipilimumab. Some clones in this sample may be carry-over from other donors' samples.

The V call is TRBV7-2, the J call TRBJ2-7; 10 nucleotides align to TRBD1. Germline CDR1 reads SGHTA; CDR2 reads FQGNSA. This CDR3 spans 16 amino acids. With 4 bases clipped from V and 3 bases from J, the junction kept 9 bases outside the gene matches. The CDR3 coding sequence is TGTGCCAGCAGCTGGCGCCGGGACAGGGGACACTACGAGCAGTACTTC. This encodes CASSWRRDRGHYEQYF.

To note about this clone: The junction shows a germline mismatch at one end, possibly a read error. The identical CDR3 is also encoded by other nucleotide sequences in the sample. The V gene is TRBV6-5, the J gene TRBJ2-7; TRBD1 matches 7 bases. Per germline, CDR1 MNHEY and CDR2 SVGAGI. The CDR3 totals 15 residues. The CDR3 DNA reads as TGCGCCAGCAGGAAGGGACAGCCGGGCTCCTACGAGCAGTACTTC. This sequence encodes CASRKGQPGSYEQYF.

This CDR3 is CASSLASSSYEQYF. The CDR3 nucleotides read TGCGCCAGCAGCTTGGCCAGTAGCTCCTACGAGCAGTACTTC. This rearrangement joins TRBV5-1 to TRBJ2-7; D unclear. This CDR3 comprises 14 residues. CDR1 SGHRS and CDR2 YFSETQ come from the germline V gene. The V end lost 0 bases, the J end lost 0 bases, and 7 bases lay between the germline ends. Full variable domain (missing parts from reference TRBV5-1 and TRBJ2-7): KAGVTQTPRYLIKTRGQQVTLSCSPISGHRSVSWYQQTPGQGLQFLFEYFSETQRNKGNFPGRFSGRQFSNSRSEMNVSTLELGDSALYLCASSLASSSYEQYFGPGTRLTVT.

V is TRBV5-5 and J is TRBJ2-7, with TRBD1 matching over 9 bases. The CDR3 length is 15 residues. V lost 4 bases, J lost 0 bases, and 5 bases stayed unmatched. Germline V gene lookup returns CDR1 SGHKS and CDR2 YYEKEE (reference sequence). Written as DNA, the CDR3 is TGTGCCAGCAGCCCGGGACAGGGTGACTCCTACGAGCAGTACTTC. Encoded protein: CASSPGQGDSYEQYF.

The rearrangement links TRBV5-1 to TRBJ2-7, with D tentatively TRBD2 (6 bases). CDR3 size: 14 residues. Germline V gene data show CDR1 as SGHRS and CDR2 as YFSETQ. Trimming cost V 1 base and J 0 bases, with 8 bases left between them. The CDR3 sequence is CASSLRGTSYEQYF. In nucleotides, the CDR3 is TGCGCCAGCAGCTTGCGGGGGACCTCCTACGAGCAGTACTTC.

This clone was found a few times. V and J are TRBV21-1 and TRBJ1-1. TRBV21-1 is designated a pseudogene. The CDR3 is made up of 14 amino acids. The CDR3 loop reads CASSKGGGPTEAFF. The DNA for the CDR3 is TGTGCCAGCAGCAAAGGTGGGGGGCCTACTGAAGCTTTCTTT.

This clone was counted a single time. The chain employs TRBV28 and TRBJ1-5, with D tentatively TRBD1 (5 bases). This CDR3 has 16 residues. Trimming left V 4 bases short and J 0 bases short, with 13 bases between. Per the germline V gene, CDR1 is MDHEN and CDR2 is SYDVKM. The CDR3 coding sequence is TGTGCCAGCAGTTCTTTACCGACAGCTAGCAATCAGCCCCAGCATTTT. It yields the protein CASSSLPTASNQPQHF.

The rearrangement joins TRBV6-6 to TRBJ1-6, with D hard to call. Germline V lookup: CDR1 MNHNY, CDR2 SVGAGI (reference sequence). The V and J ends lost 4 bases and 2 bases respectively, with 12 bases between them. The CDR3 covers 16 residues. The CDR3 DNA reads as TGTGCCAGCAGTTTCGACGTAAGCGCCTATAATTCACCCCTCCACTTT. It specifies CASSFDVSAYNSPLHF.

CDR3: CASSEVRGSYNEQFF. The CDR3 nucleotides are TGTGCCAGCAGTGAAGTCAGGGGTTCCTACAATGAGCAGTTCTTC. The genes are TRBV6-1 and TRBJ2-1; possibly TRBD1 for D (6 bases). The V gene lost 1 base and the J gene lost 1 base, with 8 bases spanning the gap. In germline, CDR1 is MNHNS, CDR2 SASEGT. This CDR3 has 15 residues.

The gene calls are TRBV6-6 and TRBJ1-6, with D unresolved. Germline values: CDR1 MNHNY, CDR2 SVGAGI (reference sequence). The CDR3 extends over 12 amino acids. Trimming removed 0 bases at V and 9 bases at J, with 3 bases between. The CDR3 DNA is TGTGCCAGCAGTTACTCGTCTTCACCCCTCCACTTT. This codes for CASSYSSSPLHF.

V usage is TRBV6-6 and J usage is TRBJ1-2, with 10 positions matching TRBD1. This CDR3 spans 14 amino acids. Germline-derived CDR1 and CDR2 are MNHNY and SVGAGI (reference sequence). V shed 5 bases and J 2 bases; nucleotides not matched to a gene: 2. The CDR3 DNA is TGTGCCAGCAGTGGGGGACAGGGGAACTATGGCTACACCTTC. As protein: CASSGGQGNYGYTF.

The chain is built from TRBV30 and TRBJ1-1; no reliable D call. The germline CDR1 and CDR2 sequences are GTSNPN and SVGIG (reference sequence). With 2 bases removed from V and 3 bases from J, the gap between germline ends came to 13 bases. The CDR3 covers 14 residues. The CDR3, as DNA: TGTGCCTGGAGTAATTCACCGTGGGACACTGAAGCTTTCTTT. It codes for CAWSNSPWDTEAFF.

The genes are TRBV29-1 and TRBJ1-2; D is perhaps TRBD1 (6 bases). The CDR3 is made up of 15 amino acids. Germline assignment: CDR1 SQVTM and CDR2 ANQGSEA. V was pared by 1 base and J by 1 base, with 13 bases between. CDR3 DNA sequence: TGCAGCGTTGAAGTTGCAGGGGTAAGTAACTATGGCTACACCTTC. This codes for CSVEVAGVSNYGYTF.

V and J are TRBV13 and TRBJ1-1; possibly TRBD1 for D (6 bases). V lost 1 base and J 3 bases, leaving 12 bases between the germline ends. The CDR3 has 15 residues. Germline V CDR1 and CDR2: PRHDT, FYEKMQ (reference sequence). The CDR3 nucleotides read TGTGCCAGCAGCTTAGACCAAACAGGGTACACTGAAGCTTTCTTT. Encoded protein: CASSLDQTGYTEAFF. Filled out from reference TRBV13 and TRBJ1-1, the complete variable domain reads AAGVIQSPRHLIKEKRETATLKCYPIPRHDTVYWYQQGPGQDPQFLISFYEKMQSDKGSIPDRFSAQQFSDYHSELNMSSLELGDSALYFCASSLDQTGYTEAFFGQGTRLTVV.

This CDR3 is CASSLAGVNYEQYF. For the CDR3, the DNA is TGTGCCAGCAGCTTGGCGGGGGTGAACTACGAGCAGTACTTC. J is TRBJ2-7 and V is TRBV5-6; possibly TRBD2 for D (6 bases). Trimming left V 0 bases short and J 3 bases short, with 10 bases between. The length of the CDR3 is 14 residues. The V gene's germline CDR1 is SGHDT and CDR2 YYEEEE.

The rearrangement joins TRBV7-2 to TRBJ1-1; D is perhaps TRBD1 (6 bases). Trimming stripped 5 bases from V and 10 bases from J, with 23 bases between. Per the germline V gene, CDR1 is SGHTA and CDR2 is FQGNSA. CDR3 length: 15 amino acids. The CDR3 loop is CASSERQTGPPGAFF. The DNA of the CDR3 is TGTGCCAGCAGCGAACGACAGACAGGACCCCCCGGAGCTTTCTTT. The entire variable domain, with the rest obtained from reference TRBV7-2 and TRBJ1-1, is as follows: GAGVSQSPSNKVTEKGKDVELRCDPISGHTALYWYRQSLGQGLEFLIYFQGNSAPDKSGLPSDRFSAERTGGSVSTLTIQRTQQEDSAVYLCASSERQTGPPGAFFGQGTRLTVV.

The J gene is TRBJ1-1, the V gene TRBV7-3, with TRBD1 matching 7 bases. The J segment lost 1 base and the V segment lost 5 bases, leaving 4 bases of the junction unmatched. The CDR3 has 14 amino acids. Germline lookup yields CDR1 SGHTA and CDR2 FQGTGA. The CDR3 is CASSARQGNTEAFF. The CDR3 region has the DNA TGTGCCAGCAGCGCCAGACAGGGGAACACTGAAGCTTTCTTT.

This chain's CDR3 is CASSLLVGAGGPGEQFF. DNA for the CDR3: TGTGCCAGCAGCTTATTAGTCGGAGCGGGGGGGCCCGGTGAGCAGTTCTTC. The J gene is TRBJ2-1, the V gene TRBV7-8; 10 bases line up with TRBD2. The germline V gene has CDR1 SGHVS and CDR2 FQNEAQ. After removal of 2 bases from V and 9 bases from J, the junction contained 13 bases not matched to a gene. CDR3 length: 17 residues. The full variable domain, in which reference TRBV7-8 and TRBJ2-1 provide the parts outside the CDR3, is GAGVSQSPRYKVAKRGQDVALRCDPISGHVSLFWYQQALGQGPEFLTYFQNEAQLDKSGLPSDRFFAERPEGSVSTLKIQRTQQEDSAVYLCASSLLVGAGGPGEQFFGPGTRLTVL.

The CDR3 here is CASSLDREGYTF. In nucleotides, the CDR3 is TGCGCCAGCAGCTTGGACAGGGAAGGCTACACCTTC. This rearrangement joins TRBV5-1 to TRBJ1-2; D is possibly TRBD1 (6 bases). V lost 0 bases and J 8 bases, leaving 8 bases between the germline ends. Germline V gene data show CDR1 as SGHRS and CDR2 as YFSETQ. This CDR3 spans 12 amino acids.

The gene calls are TRBV5-1 and TRBJ1-1; a possible D gene is TRBD1 (6 bases). The CDR3 consists of 17 residues. Germline CDR1 is SGHRS and CDR2 is YFSETQ. Trimming cost V 5 bases and J 3 bases, with 23 bases left between them. CDR3 nucleotides: TGCGCCAGCAGATCAATACGGGACACCCTACCCCACACTGAAGCTTTCTTT. The encoded protein is CASRSIRDTLPHTEAFF.

This clone was recorded only once. The chain couples TRBV18 to TRBJ2-7; 9 bases map to TRBD1. The CDR3 is 14 residues long. After removal of 9 bases from V and 5 bases from J, the junction contained 11 bases not matched to a gene. The germline V gene has CDR1 KGHSH and CDR2 LQKENI. CDR3 amino acids: CASQQTGGLDEQYF. CDR3 nucleotide sequence: TGTGCCAGTCAACAGACAGGGGGGCTTGACGAGCAGTACTTC.

This clone came up once. The chain couples TRBV6-4 to TRBJ1-6, with 7 bases lining up with TRBD1. V gave up 6 bases and J gave up 8 bases; unmatched junction bases: 13. Germline V gene data show CDR1 as MRHNA and CDR2 as SNTAGT. This CDR3 contains 16 residues. CDR3 sequence (DNA): TGTGCCAGCAGCTTATACCCCGGGACAGCTGATTCACCCCTCCACTTT. Protein: CASSLYPGTADSPLHF.

The chain carries TRBV7-2 and TRBJ1-1; no reliable D call. The germline V gene has CDR1 SGHTA and CDR2 FQGNSA. The V and J ends lost 2 bases and 1 base respectively, with 11 bases between them. This CDR3 is built from 15 residues. The CDR3 sequence: CASSLYGVSNTEAFF. CDR3 in DNA: TGTGCCAGCAGCTTATACGGGGTCTCGAACACTGAAGCTTTCTTT.

This clone occurred a few times. This chain joins TRBV2 and TRBJ2-3; 14 nucleotides align to TRBD2. CDR3 length equals 15 residues. Germline CDR1 reads SNHLY; CDR2 reads FYNNEI. V shed 7 bases, J shed 4 bases, and the junction held 4 bases outside the gene matches. The CDR3 coding sequence is TGTGCCAGCACCGGACTAGCGGGGGGACCAGATACGCAGTATTTT. This translates into CASTGLAGGPDTQYF.

This chain links TRBV28 with TRBJ1-2; D is ambiguous. CDR3 length equals 12 residues. The germline V gene has CDR1 MDHEN and CDR2 SYDVKM. The V gene lost 9 bases and the J gene lost 3 bases, with 11 bases spanning the gap. The DNA for the CDR3 is TGTGCCAGTGGGGTTCGGGACTATGGCTACACCTTC. Amino acids: CASGVRDYGYTF.

This chain joins TRBV27 and TRBJ1-6; D call uncertain. Trimming pared 10 bases from V and 10 bases from J, leaving 17 bases between. Germline CDR1 and CDR2: MNHEY and SMNVEV (reference sequence). This CDR3 contains 13 residues. CDR3 region: CATSDGISSPLHF. Here the CDR3 DNA reads TGTGCCACCTCTGATGGGATTTCATCACCCCTCCACTTT.

In this sample, this clone turned up a few times. J is TRBJ1-5 and V is TRBV4-3; 9 bases line up with TRBD1. The trim removed 0 bases at V and 2 bases at J, leaving 2 bases unmatched. This CDR3 comprises 16 residues. The germline CDR1 and CDR2 sequences are LGHNA and YSLEER. The CDR3 DNA sequence: TGCGCCAGCAGCCAAGAAAGACAGGGGGGCAATCAGCCCCAGCATTTT. This sequence encodes CASSQERQGGNQPQHF.